The source of this T cell receptor beta chain is a study of CD8+ T cells in alopecia areata. Concerning this clone itself: Antigen unknown.

Study-level results: Among the top 100, expanded CD8+ clones were significantly decreased by tofacitinib, as was scalp clonality. A single nonresponder leaves the baseline CD8+ expansion link to response uncertain.

Isolated RNA was reverse transcribed into cDNA used as the sequencing template. TCRdb's copy holds only in-frame clones and misses some; the assay was immunoSEQ multiplex PCR. This sample has about 200,000 clones, with roughly two fifths found just once. Treatment in this sample: oral pan-JAK inhibitor, 5-10 mg twice daily. V trimming: 4 bases; J trimming: 4 bases; junction bases outside the gene matches: 8. Germline loops: CDR1 SGHRS, CDR2 YFSETQ. The CDR3 runs 16 residues. The chain joins TRBV5-1 to TRBJ2-1; TRBD1 matches 10 bases. The specimen was CD4+ T cells sorted from blood, collected around week 30, from a patient treated with tofacitinib. This clonotype originated in a human donor with alopecia areata. Here the CDR3 DNA reads TGCGCCAGCAGCCCCACCGAGGACAGGGGGTACAATGAGCAGTTCTTC. It encodes CASSPTEDRGYNEQFF.